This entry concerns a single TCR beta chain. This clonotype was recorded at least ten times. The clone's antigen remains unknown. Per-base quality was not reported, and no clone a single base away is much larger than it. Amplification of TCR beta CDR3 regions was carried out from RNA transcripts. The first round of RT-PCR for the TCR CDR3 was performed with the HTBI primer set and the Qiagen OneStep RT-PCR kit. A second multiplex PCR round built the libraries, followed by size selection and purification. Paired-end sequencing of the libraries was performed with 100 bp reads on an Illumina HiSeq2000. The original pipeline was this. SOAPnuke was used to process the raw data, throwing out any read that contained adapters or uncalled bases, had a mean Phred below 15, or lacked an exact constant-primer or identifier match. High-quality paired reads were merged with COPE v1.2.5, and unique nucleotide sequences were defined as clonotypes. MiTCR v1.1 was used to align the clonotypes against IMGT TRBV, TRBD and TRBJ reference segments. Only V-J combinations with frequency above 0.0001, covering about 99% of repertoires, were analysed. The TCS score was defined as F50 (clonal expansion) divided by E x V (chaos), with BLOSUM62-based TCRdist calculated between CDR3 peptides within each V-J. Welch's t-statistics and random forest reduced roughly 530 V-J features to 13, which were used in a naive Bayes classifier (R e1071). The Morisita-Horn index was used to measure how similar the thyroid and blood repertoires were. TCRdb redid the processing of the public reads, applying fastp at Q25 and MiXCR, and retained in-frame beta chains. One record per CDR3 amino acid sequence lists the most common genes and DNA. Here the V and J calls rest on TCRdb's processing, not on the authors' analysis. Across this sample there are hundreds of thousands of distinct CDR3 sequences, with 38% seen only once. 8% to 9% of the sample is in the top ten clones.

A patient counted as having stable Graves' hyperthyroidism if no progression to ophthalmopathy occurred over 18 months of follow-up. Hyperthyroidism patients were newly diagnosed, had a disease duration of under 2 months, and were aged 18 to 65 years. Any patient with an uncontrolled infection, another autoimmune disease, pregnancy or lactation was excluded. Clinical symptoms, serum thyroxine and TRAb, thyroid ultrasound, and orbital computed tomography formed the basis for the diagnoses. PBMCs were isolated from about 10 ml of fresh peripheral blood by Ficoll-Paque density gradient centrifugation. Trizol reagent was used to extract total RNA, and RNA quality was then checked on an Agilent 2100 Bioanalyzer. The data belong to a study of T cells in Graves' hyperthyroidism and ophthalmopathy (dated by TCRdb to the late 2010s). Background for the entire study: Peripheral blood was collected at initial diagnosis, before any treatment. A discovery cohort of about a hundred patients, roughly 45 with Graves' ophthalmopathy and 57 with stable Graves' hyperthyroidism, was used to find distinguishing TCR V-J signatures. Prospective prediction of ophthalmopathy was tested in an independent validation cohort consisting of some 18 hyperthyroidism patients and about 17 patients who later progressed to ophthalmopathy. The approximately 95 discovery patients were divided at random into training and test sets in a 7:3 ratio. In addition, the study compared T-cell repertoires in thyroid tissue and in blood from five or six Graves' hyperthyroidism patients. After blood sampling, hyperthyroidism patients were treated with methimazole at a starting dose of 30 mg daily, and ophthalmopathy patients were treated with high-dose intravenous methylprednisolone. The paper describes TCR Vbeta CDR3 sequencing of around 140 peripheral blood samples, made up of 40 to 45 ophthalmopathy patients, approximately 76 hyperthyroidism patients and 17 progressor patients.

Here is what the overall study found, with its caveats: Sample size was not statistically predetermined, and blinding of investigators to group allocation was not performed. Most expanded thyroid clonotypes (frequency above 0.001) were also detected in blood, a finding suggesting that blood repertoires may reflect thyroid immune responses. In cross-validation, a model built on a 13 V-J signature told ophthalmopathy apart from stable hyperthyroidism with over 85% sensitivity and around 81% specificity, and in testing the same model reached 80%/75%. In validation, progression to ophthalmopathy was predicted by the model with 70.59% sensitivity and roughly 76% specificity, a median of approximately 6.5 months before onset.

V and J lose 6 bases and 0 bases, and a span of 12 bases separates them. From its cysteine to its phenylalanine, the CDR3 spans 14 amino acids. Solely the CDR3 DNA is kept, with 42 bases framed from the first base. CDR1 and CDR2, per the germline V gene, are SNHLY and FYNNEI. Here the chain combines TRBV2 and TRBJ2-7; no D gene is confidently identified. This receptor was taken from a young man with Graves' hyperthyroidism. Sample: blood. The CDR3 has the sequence CASRGWGRSYEQYF. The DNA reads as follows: TGTGCCAGCAGAGGGTGGGGTCGCTCCTACGAGCAGTACTTC.